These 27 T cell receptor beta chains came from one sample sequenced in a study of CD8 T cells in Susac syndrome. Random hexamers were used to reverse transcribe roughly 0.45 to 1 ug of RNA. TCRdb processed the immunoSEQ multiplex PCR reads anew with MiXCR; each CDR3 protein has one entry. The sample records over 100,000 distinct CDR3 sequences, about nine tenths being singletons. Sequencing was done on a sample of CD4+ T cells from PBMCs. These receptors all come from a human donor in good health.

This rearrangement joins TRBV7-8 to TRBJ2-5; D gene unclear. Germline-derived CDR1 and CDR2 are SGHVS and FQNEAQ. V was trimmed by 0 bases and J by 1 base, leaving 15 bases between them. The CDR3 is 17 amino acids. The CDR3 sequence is CASSLARGSPPQETQYF. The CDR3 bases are TGTGCCAGCAGCTTAGCGCGTGGGTCACCACCCCAAGAGACCCAGTACTTC. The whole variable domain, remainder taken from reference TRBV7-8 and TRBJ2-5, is GAGVSQSPRYKVAKRGQDVALRCDPISGHVSLFWYQQALGQGPEFLTYFQNEAQLDKSGLPSDRFFAERPEGSVSTLKIQRTQQEDSAVYLCASSLARGSPPQETQYFGPGTRLLVL.

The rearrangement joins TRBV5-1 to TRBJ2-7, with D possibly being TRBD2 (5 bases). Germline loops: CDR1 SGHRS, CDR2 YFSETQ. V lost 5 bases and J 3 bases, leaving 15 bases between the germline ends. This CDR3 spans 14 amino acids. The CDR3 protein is CASSLDRDDYEQYF. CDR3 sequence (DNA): TGCGCCAGCAGTTTAGACCGGGATGACTACGAGCAGTACTTC. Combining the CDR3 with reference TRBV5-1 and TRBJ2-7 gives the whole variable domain KAGVTQTPRYLIKTRGQQVTLSCSPISGHRSVSWYQQTPGQGLQFLFEYFSETQRNKGNFPGRFSGRQFSNSRSEMNVSTLELGDSALYLCASSLDRDDYEQYFGPGTRLTVT.

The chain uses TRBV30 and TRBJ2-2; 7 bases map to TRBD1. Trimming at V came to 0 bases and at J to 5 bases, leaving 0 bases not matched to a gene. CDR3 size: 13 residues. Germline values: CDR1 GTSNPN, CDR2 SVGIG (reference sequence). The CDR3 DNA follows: TGTGCCTGGAGTGTCAGGGGGACCGGGGAGCTGTTTTTT. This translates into CAWSVRGTGELFF.

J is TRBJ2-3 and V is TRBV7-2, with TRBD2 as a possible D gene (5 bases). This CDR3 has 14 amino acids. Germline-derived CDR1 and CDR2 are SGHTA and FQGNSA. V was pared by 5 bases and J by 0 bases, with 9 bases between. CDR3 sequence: CASSPDLSTDTQYF. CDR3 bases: TGTGCCAGCAGCCCGGACTTGAGCACAGATACGCAGTATTTT.

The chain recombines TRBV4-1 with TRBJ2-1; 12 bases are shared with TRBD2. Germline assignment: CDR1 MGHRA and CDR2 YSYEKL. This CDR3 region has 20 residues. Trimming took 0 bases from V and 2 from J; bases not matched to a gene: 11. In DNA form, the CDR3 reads TGCGCCAGCAGCCAAGATCCGTGGACTAGCGGGGCGGCGGCCTACAATGAGCAGTTCTTC. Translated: CASSQDPWTSGAAAYNEQFF.

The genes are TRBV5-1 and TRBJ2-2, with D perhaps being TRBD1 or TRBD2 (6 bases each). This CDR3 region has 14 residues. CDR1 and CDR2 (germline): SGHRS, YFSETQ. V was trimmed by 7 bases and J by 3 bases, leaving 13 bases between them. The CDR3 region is CASRGQTDTGELFF. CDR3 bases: TGCGCCAGCCGGGGGCAGACGGACACCGGGGAGCTGTTTTTT. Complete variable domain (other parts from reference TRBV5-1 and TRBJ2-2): KAGVTQTPRYLIKTRGQQVTLSCSPISGHRSVSWYQQTPGQGLQFLFEYFSETQRNKGNFPGRFSGRQFSNSRSEMNVSTLELGDSALYLCASRGQTDTGELFFGEGSRLTVL.

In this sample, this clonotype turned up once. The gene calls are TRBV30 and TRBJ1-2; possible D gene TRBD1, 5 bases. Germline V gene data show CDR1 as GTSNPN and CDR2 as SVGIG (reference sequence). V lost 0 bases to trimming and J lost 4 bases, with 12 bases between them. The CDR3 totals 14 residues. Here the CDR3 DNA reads TGTGCCTGGAGTGTACGGCAGGGCCCCTATGGCTACACCTTC. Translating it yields CAWSVRQGPYGYTF. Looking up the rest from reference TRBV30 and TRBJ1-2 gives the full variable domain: SQTIHQWPATLVQPVGSPLSLECTVEGTSNPNLYWYRQAAGRGLQLLFYSVGIGQISSEVPQNLSASRPQDRQFILSSKKLLLSDSGFYLCAWSVRQGPYGYTFGSGTRLTVV.

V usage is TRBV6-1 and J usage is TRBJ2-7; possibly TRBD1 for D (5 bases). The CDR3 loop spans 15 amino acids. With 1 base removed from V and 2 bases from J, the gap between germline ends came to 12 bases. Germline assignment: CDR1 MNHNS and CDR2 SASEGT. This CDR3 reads CASSEGRQKPYEQYF. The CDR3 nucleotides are TGTGCCAGCAGTGAAGGCAGACAGAAACCCTACGAGCAGTACTTC.

CDR3 sequence: CASTNLVSSYEQYF. The CDR3 bases are TGTGCCAGTACAAATCTCGTTAGCTCCTACGAGCAGTACTTC. This chain joins TRBV5-5 and TRBJ2-7; no clear D. Trimming removed 8 bases from V and 0 bases from J, with 15 bases in between. The CDR3 sequence is 14 residues long. From germline, CDR1 is SGHKS and CDR2 YYEKEE (reference sequence).

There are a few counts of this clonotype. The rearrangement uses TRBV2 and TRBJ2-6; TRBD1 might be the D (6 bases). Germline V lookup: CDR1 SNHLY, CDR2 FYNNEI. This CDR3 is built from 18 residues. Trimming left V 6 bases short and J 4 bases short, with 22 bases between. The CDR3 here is CASSAGTGNMRGANVLTF. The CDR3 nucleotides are TGTGCCAGCAGCGCTGGAACAGGGAATATGAGGGGGGCCAACGTCCTGACTTTC.

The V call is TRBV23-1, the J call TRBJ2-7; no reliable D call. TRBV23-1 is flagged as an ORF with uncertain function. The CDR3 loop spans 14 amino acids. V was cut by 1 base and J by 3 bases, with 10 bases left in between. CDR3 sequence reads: CASSQYPDGYEQYF. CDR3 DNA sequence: TGCGCCAGCAGTCAATACCCGGACGGCTACGAGCAGTACTTC.

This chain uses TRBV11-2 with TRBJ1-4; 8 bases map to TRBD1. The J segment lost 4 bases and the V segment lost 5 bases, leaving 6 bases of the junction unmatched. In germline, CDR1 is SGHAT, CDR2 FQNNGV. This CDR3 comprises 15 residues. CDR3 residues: CASSPRTGNNEKLFF. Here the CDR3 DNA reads TGTGCCAGCAGCCCCCGGACAGGGAATAATGAAAAACTGTTTTTT.

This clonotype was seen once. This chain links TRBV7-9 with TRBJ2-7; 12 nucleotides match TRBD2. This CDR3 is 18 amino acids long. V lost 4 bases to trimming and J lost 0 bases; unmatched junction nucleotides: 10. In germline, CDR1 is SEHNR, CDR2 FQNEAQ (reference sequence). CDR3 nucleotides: TGTGCCAGCAGCTCTTCCTGGCTAGCGGGAGGGCTCTCCTACGAGCAGTACTTC. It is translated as CASSSSWLAGGLSYEQYF.

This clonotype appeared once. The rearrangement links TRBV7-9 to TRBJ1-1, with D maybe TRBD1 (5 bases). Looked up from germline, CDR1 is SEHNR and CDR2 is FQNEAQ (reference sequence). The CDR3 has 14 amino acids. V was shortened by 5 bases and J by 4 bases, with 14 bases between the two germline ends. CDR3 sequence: CASSPGGTGTEAFF. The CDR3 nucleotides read TGTGCCAGCAGCCCCGGGGGGACGGGCACTGAAGCTTTCTTT.

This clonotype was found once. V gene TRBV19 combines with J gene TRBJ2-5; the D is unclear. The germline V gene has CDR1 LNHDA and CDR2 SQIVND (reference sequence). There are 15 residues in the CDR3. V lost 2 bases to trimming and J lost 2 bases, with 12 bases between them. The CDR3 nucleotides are TGTGCCAGTAGTATATTTTTTGGACGGCAAGAGACCCAGTACTTC. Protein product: CASSIFFGRQETQYF.

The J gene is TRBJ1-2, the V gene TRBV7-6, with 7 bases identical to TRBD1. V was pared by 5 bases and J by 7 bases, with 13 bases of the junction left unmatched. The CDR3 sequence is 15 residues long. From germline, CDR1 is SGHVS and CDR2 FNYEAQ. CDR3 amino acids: CASSPDGPGDSGYTF. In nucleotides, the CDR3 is TGTGCCAGCAGCCCAGATGGCCCAGGGGACAGTGGCTACACCTTC.

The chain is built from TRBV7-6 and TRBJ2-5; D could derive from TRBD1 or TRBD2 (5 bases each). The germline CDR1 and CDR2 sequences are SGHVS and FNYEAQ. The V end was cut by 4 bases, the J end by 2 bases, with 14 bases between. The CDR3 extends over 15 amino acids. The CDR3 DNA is TGTGCCAGCAGCTCGGTTGGGACGCGACAAGAGACCCAGTACTTC. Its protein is CASSSVGTRQETQYF.

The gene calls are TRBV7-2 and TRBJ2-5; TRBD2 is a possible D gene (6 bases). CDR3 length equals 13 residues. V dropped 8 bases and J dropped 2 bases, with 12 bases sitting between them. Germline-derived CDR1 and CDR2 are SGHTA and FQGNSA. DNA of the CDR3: TGTGCCAGCGGGGGGACTCCACAAGAGACCCAGTACTTC. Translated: CASGGTPQETQYF.

DNA for the CDR3: TGTGCCAGCAGCTTAGATAGCAATCAGCCCCAGCATTTT. This translates into CASSLDSNQPQHF. The gene calls are TRBV7-2 and TRBJ1-5, with no clear D. In germline, CDR1 is SGHTA, CDR2 FQGNSA. The CDR3 covers 13 residues. With 1 base removed from V and 0 bases from J, the gap between germline ends came to 1 base.

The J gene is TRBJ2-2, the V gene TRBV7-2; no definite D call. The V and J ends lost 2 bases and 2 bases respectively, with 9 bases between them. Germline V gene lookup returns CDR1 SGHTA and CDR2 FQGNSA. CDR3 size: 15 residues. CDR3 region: CASSLLSYNTGELFF. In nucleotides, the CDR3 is TGTGCCAGCAGCTTACTGTCCTACAACACCGGGGAGCTGTTTTTT.

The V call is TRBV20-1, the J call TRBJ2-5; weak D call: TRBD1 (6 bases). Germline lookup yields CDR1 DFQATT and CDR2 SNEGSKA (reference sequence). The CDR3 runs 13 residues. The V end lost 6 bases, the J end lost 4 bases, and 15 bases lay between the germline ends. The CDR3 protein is CSARKGERETQYF. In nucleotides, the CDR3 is TGCAGTGCCCGAAAGGGGGAACGAGAGACCCAGTACTTC.

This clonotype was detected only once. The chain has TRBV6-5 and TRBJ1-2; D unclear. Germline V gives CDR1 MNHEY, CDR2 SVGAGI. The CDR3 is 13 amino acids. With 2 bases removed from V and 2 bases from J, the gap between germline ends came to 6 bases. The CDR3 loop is CASSYRVNYGYTF. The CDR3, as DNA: TGTGCCAGCAGTTACAGGGTAAACTATGGCTACACCTTC.

This CDR3 reads CSAKVPGGLAGDETQYF. CDR3 bases: TGCAGTGCTAAAGTTCCGGGGGGACTAGCGGGAGATGAGACCCAGTACTTC. V gene TRBV20-1 combines with J gene TRBJ2-5; 14 bases are shared with TRBD2. The junction had 12 bases not matched to a gene; V was cut back by 4 bases and J by 5 bases. Germline V gives CDR1 DFQATT, CDR2 SNEGSKA (reference sequence). CDR3 length: 17 residues.

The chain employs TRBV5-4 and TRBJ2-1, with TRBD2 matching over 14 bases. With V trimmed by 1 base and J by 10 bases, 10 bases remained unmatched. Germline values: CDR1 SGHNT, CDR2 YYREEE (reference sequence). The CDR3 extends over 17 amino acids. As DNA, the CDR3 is TGTGCCAGCAGCTTGAACGGACTAGCGGGAGGCCGCTTAGAGCAGTTCTTC. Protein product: CASSLNGLAGGRLEQFF.

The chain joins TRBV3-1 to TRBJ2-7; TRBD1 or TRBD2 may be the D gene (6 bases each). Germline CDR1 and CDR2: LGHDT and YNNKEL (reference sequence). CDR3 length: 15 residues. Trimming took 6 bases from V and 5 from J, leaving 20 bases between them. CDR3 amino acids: CASSQAGRQGNEQYF. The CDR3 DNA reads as TGTGCCAGCAGTCAGGCGGGAAGGCAGGGGAACGAGCAGTACTTC.

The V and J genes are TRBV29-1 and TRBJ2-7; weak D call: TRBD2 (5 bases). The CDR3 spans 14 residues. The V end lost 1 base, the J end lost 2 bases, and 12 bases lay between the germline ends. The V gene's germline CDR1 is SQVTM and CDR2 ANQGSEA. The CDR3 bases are TGCAGCGTTGAAGTTTCGGAGGCGGCCTACGAGCAGTACTTC. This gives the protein CSVEVSEAAYEQYF.

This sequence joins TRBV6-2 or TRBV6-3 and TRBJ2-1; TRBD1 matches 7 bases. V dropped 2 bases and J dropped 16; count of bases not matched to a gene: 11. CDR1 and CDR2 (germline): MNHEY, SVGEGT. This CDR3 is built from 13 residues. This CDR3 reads CASSYRQGSGSFF. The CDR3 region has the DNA TGTGCCAGCAGTTACCGACAGGGTTCGGGTTCTTTCTTC.